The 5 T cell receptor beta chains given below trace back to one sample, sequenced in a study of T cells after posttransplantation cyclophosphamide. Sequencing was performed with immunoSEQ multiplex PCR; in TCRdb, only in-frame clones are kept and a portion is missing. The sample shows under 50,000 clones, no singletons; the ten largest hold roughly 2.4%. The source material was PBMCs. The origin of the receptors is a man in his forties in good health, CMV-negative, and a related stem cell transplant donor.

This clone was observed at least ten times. DNA of the CDR3: TGTGCCAGCAGTTCGACAGGGGGATCTAGCAATCAGCCCCAGCATTTT. Translation: CASSSTGGSSNQPQHF. The J gene is TRBJ1-5, the V gene TRBV6-5; the match to TRBD1 covers 9 bases. The CDR3 runs to 16 residues. Germline V lookup: CDR1 MNHEY, CDR2 SVGAGI. The V segment lost 4 bases and the J segment 0 bases; nucleotides outside the gene matches: 4.

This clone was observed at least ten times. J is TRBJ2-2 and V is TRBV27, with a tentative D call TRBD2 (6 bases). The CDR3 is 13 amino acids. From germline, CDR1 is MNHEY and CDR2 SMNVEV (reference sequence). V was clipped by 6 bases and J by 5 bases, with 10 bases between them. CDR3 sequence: CASRIAGTGELFF. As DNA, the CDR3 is TGTGCCAGCAGAATCGCGGGGACCGGGGAGCTGTTTTTT.

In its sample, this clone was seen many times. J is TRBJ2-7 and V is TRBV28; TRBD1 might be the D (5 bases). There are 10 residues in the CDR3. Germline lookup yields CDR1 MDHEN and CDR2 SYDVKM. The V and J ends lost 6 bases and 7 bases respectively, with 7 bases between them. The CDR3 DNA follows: TGTGCCAGCAGATCAGGGGAGCAGTACTTC. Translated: CASRSGEQYF.

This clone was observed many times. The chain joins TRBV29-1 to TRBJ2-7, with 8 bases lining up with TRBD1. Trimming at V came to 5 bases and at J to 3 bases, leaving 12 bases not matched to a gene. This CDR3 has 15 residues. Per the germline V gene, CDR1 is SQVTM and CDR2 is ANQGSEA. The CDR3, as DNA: TGCAGCGTTTACCTTCCGGACAGGGCAGACTACGAGCAGTACTTC. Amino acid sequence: CSVYLPDRADYEQYF.

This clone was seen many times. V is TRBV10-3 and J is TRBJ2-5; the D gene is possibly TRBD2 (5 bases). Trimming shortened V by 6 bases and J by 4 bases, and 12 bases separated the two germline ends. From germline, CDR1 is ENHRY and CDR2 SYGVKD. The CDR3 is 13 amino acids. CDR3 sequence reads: CAIRGSLGETQYF. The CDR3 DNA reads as TGTGCCATCAGGGGGAGTTTAGGAGAGACCCAGTACTTC.